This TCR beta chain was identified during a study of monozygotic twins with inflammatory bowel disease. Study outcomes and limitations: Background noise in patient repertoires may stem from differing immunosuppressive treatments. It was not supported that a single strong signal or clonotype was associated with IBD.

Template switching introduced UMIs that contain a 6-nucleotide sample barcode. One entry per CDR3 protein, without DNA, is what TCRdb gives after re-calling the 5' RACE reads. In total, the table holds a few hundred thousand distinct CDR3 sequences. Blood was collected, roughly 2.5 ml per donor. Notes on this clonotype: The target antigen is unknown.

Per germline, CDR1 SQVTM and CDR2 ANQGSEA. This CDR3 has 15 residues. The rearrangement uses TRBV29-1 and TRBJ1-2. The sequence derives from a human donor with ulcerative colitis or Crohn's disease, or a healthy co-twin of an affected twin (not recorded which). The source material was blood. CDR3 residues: CSVEDGFVRGYGYTF.